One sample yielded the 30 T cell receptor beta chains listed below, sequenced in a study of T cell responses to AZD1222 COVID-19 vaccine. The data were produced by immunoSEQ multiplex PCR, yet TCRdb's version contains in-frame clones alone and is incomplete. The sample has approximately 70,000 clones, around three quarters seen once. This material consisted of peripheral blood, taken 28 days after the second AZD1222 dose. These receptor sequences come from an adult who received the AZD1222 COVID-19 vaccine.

CDR3 nucleotide sequence: TGCGCCAGCACCGACCTCGGACACTATGGCTACACCTTC. Residues: CASTDLGHYGYTF. The chain links TRBV5-1 to TRBJ1-2; D call uncertain. Trimming left V 6 bases short and J 3 bases short, with 12 bases between. CDR1 and CDR2 from the germline V gene are SGHRS and YFSETQ. There are 13 residues in the CDR3.

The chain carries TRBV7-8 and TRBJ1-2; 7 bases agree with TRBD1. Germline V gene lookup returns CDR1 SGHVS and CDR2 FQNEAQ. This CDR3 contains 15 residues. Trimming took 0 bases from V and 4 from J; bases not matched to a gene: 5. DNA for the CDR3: TGTGCCAGCAGCTTAGCAGGGACAGCCGTCTATGGCTACACCTTC. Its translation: CASSLAGTAVYGYTF.

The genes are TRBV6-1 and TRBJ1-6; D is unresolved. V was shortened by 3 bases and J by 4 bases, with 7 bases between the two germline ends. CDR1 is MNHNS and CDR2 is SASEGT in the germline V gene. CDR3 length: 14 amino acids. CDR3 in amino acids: CASSEAEYNSPLHF. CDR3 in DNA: TGTGCCAGCAGTGAGGCGGAGTATAATTCACCCCTCCACTTT.

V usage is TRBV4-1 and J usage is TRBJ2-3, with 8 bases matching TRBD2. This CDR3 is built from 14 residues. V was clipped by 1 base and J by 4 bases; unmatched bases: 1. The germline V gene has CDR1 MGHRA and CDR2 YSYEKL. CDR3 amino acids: CASSQGSGADTQYF. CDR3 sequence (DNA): TGCGCCAGCAGCCAAGGTAGCGGGGCAGATACGCAGTATTTT.

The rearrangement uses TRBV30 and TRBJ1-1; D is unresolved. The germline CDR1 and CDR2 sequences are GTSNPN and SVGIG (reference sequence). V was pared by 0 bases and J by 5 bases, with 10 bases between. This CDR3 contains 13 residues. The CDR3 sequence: CAWSVLRRTEAFF. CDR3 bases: TGTGCCTGGAGTGTACTCCGTAGGACTGAAGCTTTCTTT.

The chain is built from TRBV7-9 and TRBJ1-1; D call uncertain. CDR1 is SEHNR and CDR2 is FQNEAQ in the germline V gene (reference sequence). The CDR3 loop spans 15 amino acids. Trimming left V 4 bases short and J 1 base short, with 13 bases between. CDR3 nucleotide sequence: TGTGCCAGCAGCTACAATATTAACAGGAACACTGAAGCTTTCTTT. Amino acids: CASSYNINRNTEAFF.

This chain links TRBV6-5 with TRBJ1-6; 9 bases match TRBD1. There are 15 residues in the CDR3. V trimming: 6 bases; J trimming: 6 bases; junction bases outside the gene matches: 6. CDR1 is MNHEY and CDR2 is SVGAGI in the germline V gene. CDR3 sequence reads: CASRGQGEFNSPLHF. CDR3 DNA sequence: TGTGCCAGCAGGGGACAGGGTGAATTTAATTCACCCCTCCACTTT.

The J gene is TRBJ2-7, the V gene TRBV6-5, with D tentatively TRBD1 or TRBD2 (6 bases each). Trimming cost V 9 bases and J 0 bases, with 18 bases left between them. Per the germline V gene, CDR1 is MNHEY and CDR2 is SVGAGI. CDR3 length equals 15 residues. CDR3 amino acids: CARGWGASGSYEQYF. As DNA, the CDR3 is TGTGCCAGGGGGTGGGGGGCATCAGGCTCCTACGAGCAGTACTTC.

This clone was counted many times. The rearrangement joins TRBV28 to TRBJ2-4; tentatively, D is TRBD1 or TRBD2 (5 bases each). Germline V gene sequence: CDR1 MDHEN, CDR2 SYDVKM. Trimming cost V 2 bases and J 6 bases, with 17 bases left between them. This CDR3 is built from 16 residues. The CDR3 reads CASSLRTPGPLNIQYF. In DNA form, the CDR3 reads TGTGCCAGCAGTTTAAGGACTCCGGGACCATTAAACATTCAGTACTTC.

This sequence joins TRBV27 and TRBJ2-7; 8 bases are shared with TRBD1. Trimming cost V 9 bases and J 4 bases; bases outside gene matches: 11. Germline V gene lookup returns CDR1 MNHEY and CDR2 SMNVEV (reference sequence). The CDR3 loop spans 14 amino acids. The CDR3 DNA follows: TGTGCCAGGATGTCGACAGGGGCAAGGTACGAGCAGTACTTC. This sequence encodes CARMSTGARYEQYF.

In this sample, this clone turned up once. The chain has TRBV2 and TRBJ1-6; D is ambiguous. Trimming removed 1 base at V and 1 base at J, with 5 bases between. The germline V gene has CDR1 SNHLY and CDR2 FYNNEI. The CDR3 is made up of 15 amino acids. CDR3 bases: TGTGCCAGCAGTGAAGAGTCTTCCTATAATTCACCCCTCCACTTT. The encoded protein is CASSEESSYNSPLHF.

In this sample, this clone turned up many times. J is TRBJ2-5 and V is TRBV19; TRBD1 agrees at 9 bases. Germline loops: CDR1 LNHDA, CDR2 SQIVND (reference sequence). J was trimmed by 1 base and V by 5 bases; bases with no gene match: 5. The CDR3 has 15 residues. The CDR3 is CASSPGDRAQETQYF. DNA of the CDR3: TGTGCCAGTAGTCCAGGGGACAGGGCCCAAGAGACCCAGTACTTC.

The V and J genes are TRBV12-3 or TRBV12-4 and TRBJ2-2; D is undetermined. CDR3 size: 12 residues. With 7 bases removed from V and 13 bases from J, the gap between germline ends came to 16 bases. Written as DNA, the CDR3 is TGTGCCAGCACTAAAGGACCTCCTGGGCTGTTTTTT. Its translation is CASTKGPPGLFF.

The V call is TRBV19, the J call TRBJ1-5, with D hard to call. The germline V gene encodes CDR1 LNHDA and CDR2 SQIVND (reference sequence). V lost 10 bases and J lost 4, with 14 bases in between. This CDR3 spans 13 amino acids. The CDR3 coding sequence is TGTGCCACCGCCGGGGAAGGGAATCAGCCCCAGCATTTT. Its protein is CATAGEGNQPQHF.

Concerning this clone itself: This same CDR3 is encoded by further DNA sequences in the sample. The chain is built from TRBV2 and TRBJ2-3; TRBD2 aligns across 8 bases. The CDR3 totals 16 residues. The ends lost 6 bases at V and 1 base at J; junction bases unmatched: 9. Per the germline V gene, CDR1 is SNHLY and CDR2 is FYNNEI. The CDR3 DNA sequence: TGTGCCAGCAGGGGCCCCGGGGGGGGGCGCACAGATACGCAGTATTTT. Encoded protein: CASRGPGGGRTDTQYF.

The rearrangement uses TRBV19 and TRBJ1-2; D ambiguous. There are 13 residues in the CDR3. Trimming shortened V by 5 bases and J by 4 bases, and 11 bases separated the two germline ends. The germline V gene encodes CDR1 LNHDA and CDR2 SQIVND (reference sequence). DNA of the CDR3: TGTGCCAGTAGTCCCCCGACTGGCTATGGCTACACCTTC. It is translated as CASSPPTGYGYTF.

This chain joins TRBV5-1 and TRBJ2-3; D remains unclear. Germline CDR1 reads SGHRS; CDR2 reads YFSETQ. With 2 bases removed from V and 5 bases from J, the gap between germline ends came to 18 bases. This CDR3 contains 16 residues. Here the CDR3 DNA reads TGCGCCAGCAGCTTAGCTCCCTCATCCCCCGGAGATACGCAGTATTTT. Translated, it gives CASSLAPSSPGDTQYF.

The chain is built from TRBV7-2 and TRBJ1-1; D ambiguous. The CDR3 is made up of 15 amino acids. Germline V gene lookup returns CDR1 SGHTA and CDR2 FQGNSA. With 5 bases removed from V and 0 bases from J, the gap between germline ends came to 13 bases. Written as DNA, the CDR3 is TGTGCCAGCAGCCCACCAAGTCGGGTGAACACTGAAGCTTTCTTT. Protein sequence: CASSPPSRVNTEAFF.

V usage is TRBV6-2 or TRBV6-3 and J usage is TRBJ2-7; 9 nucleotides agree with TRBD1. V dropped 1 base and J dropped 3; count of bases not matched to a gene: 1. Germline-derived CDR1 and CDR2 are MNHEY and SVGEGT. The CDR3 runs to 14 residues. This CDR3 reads CASSYWGQGYEQYF. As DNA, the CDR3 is TGTGCCAGCAGTTACTGGGGACAGGGCTACGAGCAGTACTTC.

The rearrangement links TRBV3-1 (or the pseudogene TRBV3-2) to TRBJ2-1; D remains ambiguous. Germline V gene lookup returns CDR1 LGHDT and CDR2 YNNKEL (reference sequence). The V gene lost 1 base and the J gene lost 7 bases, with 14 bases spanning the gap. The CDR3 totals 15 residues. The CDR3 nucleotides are TGTGCCAGCAGCCAAGGGGTACTGCCTGGGAATGAGCAGTTCTTC. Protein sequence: CASSQGVLPGNEQFF.

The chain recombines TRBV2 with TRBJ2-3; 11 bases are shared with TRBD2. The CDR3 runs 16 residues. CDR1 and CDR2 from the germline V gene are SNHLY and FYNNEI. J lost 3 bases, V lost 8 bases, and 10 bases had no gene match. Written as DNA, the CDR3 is TGTGCCAGCCTAAAGACTAGCGGGATACGGACAGATACGCAGTATTTT. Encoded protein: CASLKTSGIRTDTQYF.

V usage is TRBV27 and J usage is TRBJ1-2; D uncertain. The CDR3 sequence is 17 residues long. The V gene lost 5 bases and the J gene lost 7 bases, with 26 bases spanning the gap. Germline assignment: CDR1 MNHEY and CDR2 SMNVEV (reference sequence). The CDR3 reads CASSRYDPTVIGRGYTF. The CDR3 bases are TGTGCCAGCAGTCGATACGATCCCACAGTAATCGGGCGTGGCTACACCTTC.

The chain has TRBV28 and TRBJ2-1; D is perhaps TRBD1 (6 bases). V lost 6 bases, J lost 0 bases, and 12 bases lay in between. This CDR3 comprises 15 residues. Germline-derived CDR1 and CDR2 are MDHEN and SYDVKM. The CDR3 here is CASSLGGVSYNEQFF. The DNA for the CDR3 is TGTGCCAGCAGCCTAGGGGGAGTCTCCTACAATGAGCAGTTCTTC.

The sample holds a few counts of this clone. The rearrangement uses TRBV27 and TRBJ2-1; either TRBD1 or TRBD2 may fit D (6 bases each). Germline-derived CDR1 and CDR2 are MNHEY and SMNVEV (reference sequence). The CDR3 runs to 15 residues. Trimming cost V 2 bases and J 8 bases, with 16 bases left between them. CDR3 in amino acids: CASSLLGGAGDEQFF. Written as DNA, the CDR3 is TGTGCCAGCAGTTTACTCGGGGGCGCGGGTGATGAGCAGTTCTTC.

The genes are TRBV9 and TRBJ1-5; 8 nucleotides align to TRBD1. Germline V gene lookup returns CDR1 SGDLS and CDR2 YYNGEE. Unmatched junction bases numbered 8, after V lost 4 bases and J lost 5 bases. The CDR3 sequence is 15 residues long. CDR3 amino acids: CASSPQGQGDQPQHF. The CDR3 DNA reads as TGTGCCAGCAGCCCTCAAGGACAGGGCGATCAGCCCCAGCATTTT. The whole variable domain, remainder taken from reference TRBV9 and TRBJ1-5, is DSGVTQTPKHLITATGQRVTLRCSPRSGDLSVYWYQQSLDQGLQFLIQYYNGEERAKGNILERFSAQQFPDLHSELNLSSLELGDSALYFCASSPQGQGDQPQHFGDGTRLSIL.

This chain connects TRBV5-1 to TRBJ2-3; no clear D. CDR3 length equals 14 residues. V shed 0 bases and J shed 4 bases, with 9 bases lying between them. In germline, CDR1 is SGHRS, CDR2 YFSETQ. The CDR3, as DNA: TGCGCCAGCAGCTTGGCCGGTGGGGCAGATACGCAGTATTTT. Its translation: CASSLAGGADTQYF.

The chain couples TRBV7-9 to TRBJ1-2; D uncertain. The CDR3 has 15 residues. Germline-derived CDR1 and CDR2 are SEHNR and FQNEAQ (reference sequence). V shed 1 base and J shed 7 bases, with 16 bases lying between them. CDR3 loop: CASSLGQGGPLGYTF. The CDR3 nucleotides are TGTGCCAGCAGCTTAGGGCAAGGCGGCCCCCTTGGCTACACCTTC.

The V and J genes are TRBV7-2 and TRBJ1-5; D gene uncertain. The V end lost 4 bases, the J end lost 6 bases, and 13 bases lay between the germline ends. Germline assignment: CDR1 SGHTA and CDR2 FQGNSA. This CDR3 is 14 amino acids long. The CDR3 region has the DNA TGTGCCAGCAGCTCCGCTCAACATTTTCAGCCCCAGCATTTT. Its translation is CASSSAQHFQPQHF.

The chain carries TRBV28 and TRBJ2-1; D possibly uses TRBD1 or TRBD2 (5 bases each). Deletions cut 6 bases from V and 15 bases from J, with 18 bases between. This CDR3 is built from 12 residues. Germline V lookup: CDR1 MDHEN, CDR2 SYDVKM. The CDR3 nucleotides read TGTGCCAGCAGCCTAGGGGAGAGCATTCCGTTCTTC. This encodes CASSLGESIPFF.

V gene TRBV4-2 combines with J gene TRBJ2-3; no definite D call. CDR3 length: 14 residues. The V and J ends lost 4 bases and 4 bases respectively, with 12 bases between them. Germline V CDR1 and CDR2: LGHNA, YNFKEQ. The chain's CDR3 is CASSRLSDPDTQYF. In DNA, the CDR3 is TGTGCCAGCAGCCGACTCTCGGACCCAGATACGCAGTATTTT.